What follows are 26 T cell receptor beta chains derived from one specimen sequenced in a study of blood T cell repertoires in COVID-19. Sequencing used immunoSEQ multiplex PCR; TCRdb keeps in-frame clones, though not all of them. The sample has approximately 150,000 clones, 80% to 90% seen once. Material for sequencing was peripheral blood. These receptors all stem from a woman in her sixties with acute or convalescent COVID-19.

The CDR3 bases are TGTGCCAGCAGTTCCTGGGTAGGGGATGAGCAGTTCTTC. Translated, it gives CASSSWVGDEQFF. This sequence joins TRBV6-5 and TRBJ2-1, with a weak D call TRBD1 (5 bases). The germline V and J ends were trimmed by 4 bases and 8 bases, with 12 bases remaining between them. Germline loops: CDR1 MNHEY, CDR2 SVGAGI. This CDR3 comprises 13 residues.

The chain uses TRBV7-2 and TRBJ1-3; D remains ambiguous. Trimming shortened V by 4 bases and J by 2 bases, and 9 bases separated the two germline ends. The CDR3 has 14 residues. The germline gives CDR1 SGHTA, CDR2 FQGNSA. The CDR3 coding sequence is TGTGCCAGCAGCTCGTCAGGTACTGGAAACACCATATATTTT. Amino acids: CASSSSGTGNTIYF.

The chain joins TRBV9 to TRBJ2-1, with 12 bases matching TRBD2. J lost 9 bases, V lost 4 bases, and 14 bases had no gene match. The CDR3 is 17 amino acids. From germline, CDR1 is SGDLS and CDR2 YYNGEE. CDR3 in DNA: TGTGCCAGCAGCCCGAGTTCACTAGCGGGGGGCATCGGTGAGCAGTTCTTC. It translates to CASSPSSLAGGIGEQFF.

The genes are TRBV5-1 and TRBJ2-3; the match to TRBD2 covers 7 bases. The CDR3 loop spans 16 amino acids. Germline V lookup: CDR1 SGHRS, CDR2 YFSETQ. V shed 2 bases and J 0 bases; nucleotides not matched to a gene: 6. The CDR3 coding sequence is TGCGCCAGCAGCTTTTCCGGGGGGTTTAGCACAGATACGCAGTATTTT. It codes for CASSFSGGFSTDTQYF.

This clone showed up just a few times. V and J are TRBV5-5 and TRBJ2-3, with D possibly matching TRBD2 (6 bases). Germline values: CDR1 SGHKS, CDR2 YYEKEE (reference sequence). Between the trimmed V and J ends, which lost 2 bases and 2 bases, there was a span of 12 bases. This CDR3 is 15 amino acids long. As DNA, the CDR3 is TGTGCCAGCAGCTTTCACCAGCGGGCCACAGATACGCAGTATTTT. Translated, it gives CASSFHQRATDTQYF.

The V call is TRBV10-3, the J call TRBJ1-1; TRBD1 aligns across 12 bases. V was pared by 3 bases and J by 0 bases, with 2 bases of the junction left unmatched. CDR3 length: 16 amino acids. Germline loops: CDR1 ENHRY, CDR2 SYGVKD. CDR3 nucleotide sequence: TGTGCCATCAGTGACGGGACAGGGGGCATGAACACTGAAGCTTTCTTT. Protein: CAISDGTGGMNTEAFF.

This sequence joins TRBV3-1 (or the pseudogene TRBV3-2) and TRBJ2-7; D remains unclear. Trimming took 0 bases from V and 4 from J, leaving 19 bases between them. This CDR3 comprises 17 residues. Looked up from germline, CDR1 is LGHDT and CDR2 is YNNKEL (reference sequence). CDR3 sequence: CASSQELVAFSPYEQYF. In nucleotides, the CDR3 is TGTGCCAGCAGCCAAGAGCTTGTAGCCTTTTCACCTTACGAGCAGTACTTC.

This chain's CDR3 is CASSMGTGGSYGYTF. CDR3 coding DNA: TGTGCCAGTAGTATGGGGACAGGGGGATCTTATGGCTACACCTTC. The chain combines TRBV19 with TRBJ1-2, with 11 bases identical to TRBD1. CDR1 and CDR2 (germline): LNHDA, SQIVND (reference sequence). V was clipped by 3 bases and J by 5 bases; unmatched bases: 5. The CDR3 has 15 amino acids.

The chain carries TRBV4-3 and TRBJ2-2; D remains unclear. V shed 0 bases and J shed 7 bases, with 9 bases lying between them. The CDR3 runs 14 residues. Germline V lookup: CDR1 LGHNA, CDR2 YSLEER. CDR3 nucleotide sequence: TGCGCCAGCAGCCAAGACCCTAGGAACGGGGAGCTGTTTTTT. This translates into CASSQDPRNGELFF.

The J gene is TRBJ1-6, the V gene TRBV7-2, with unresolved D. Trimming cost V 2 bases and J 5 bases, with 7 bases left between them. The CDR3 is 14 residues long. Germline CDR1 is SGHTA and CDR2 is FQGNSA. Here the CDR3 DNA reads TGTGCCAGCAGCTTACGTCAGAATAATTCACCCCTCCACTTT. Translated: CASSLRQNNSPLHF.

The genes are TRBV29-1 and TRBJ1-1, with TRBD1 as a possible D gene (6 bases). From germline, CDR1 is SQVTM and CDR2 ANQGSEA. V shed 5 bases and J shed 4 bases, with 20 bases lying between them. The CDR3 totals 15 residues. The CDR3: CSVLGSRRGGTEAFF. In DNA, the CDR3 is TGCAGCGTTTTAGGATCAAGGAGGGGGGGCACTGAAGCTTTCTTT. The full variable domain, with the rest looked up from reference TRBV29-1 and TRBJ1-1, is SAVISQKPSRDICQRGTSLTIQCQVDSQVTMMFWYRQQPGQSLTLIATANQGSEATYESGFVIDKFPISRPNLTFSTLTVSNMSPEDSSIYLCSVLGSRRGGTEAFFGQGTRLTVV.

This sequence joins TRBV7-2 and TRBJ2-2, with D possibly matching TRBD1 (6 bases). This CDR3 is 14 amino acids long. The V gene lost 6 bases and the J gene lost 5 bases, with 13 bases spanning the gap. Per germline, CDR1 SGHTA and CDR2 FQGNSA. CDR3 coding DNA: TGTGCCAGCAGTTTCAGGGGTTCAACCGGGGAGCTGTTTTTT. Amino acid sequence: CASSFRGSTGELFF.

This chain uses TRBV18 with TRBJ1-3; 7 positions match TRBD1. CDR3 length: 16 residues. V shed 3 bases, J shed 2 bases, and the junction held 7 bases outside the gene matches. The V gene's germline CDR1 is KGHSH and CDR2 LQKENI. CDR3 loop: CASSPETGQAGNTIYF. DNA of the CDR3: TGTGCCAGCTCACCGGAGACAGGGCAGGCTGGAAACACCATATATTTT.

V and J are TRBV7-8 and TRBJ2-5; 8 positions match TRBD2. V lost 6 bases, J lost 4 bases, and 4 bases stayed unmatched. Per the germline V gene, CDR1 is SGHVS and CDR2 is FQNEAQ. The CDR3 loop spans 13 amino acids. Written as DNA, the CDR3 is TGTGCCAGCAGTCCCGGGACTAGAGAGACCCAGTACTTC. Translated: CASSPGTRETQYF.

The chain combines TRBV5-4 with TRBJ2-1; maybe TRBD1 (5 bases). Trimming cost V 0 bases and J 3 bases, with 10 bases left between them. CDR3 length: 15 residues. Germline-derived CDR1 and CDR2 are SGHNT and YYREEE (reference sequence). The CDR3 DNA is TGTGCCAGCAGCTTGGAAGGGGTCGGCTACAATGAGCAGTTCTTC. Translation: CASSLEGVGYNEQFF.

The table lists this clone with a few counts. The gene calls are TRBV7-2 and TRBJ2-3, with 10 bases that match TRBD2. The CDR3 runs to 15 residues. Germline V CDR1 and CDR2: SGHTA, FQGNSA. Trimming took 8 bases from V and 4 from J; bases not matched to a gene: 9. The CDR3 spells CASHPLAGAADTQYF. The CDR3 DNA reads as TGTGCCAGCCACCCTCTAGCGGGGGCCGCAGATACGCAGTATTTT.

This clone was counted between two and nine times. This chain uses TRBV5-4 with TRBJ2-5; tentatively, D is TRBD1 (5 bases). The CDR3 runs to 15 residues. Trimming left V 1 base short and J 2 bases short, with 12 bases between. From germline, CDR1 is SGHNT and CDR2 YYREEE (reference sequence). DNA of the CDR3: TGTGCCAGCAGCTTGAATCTGTACAGGCAAGAGACCCAGTACTTC. Its translation is CASSLNLYRQETQYF. Based on the CDR3 plus reference TRBV5-4 and TRBJ2-5, the full variable domain is ETGVTQSPTHLIKTRGQQVTLRCSSQSGHNTVSWYQQALGQGPQFIFQYYREEENGRGNFPPRFSGLQFPNYSSELNVNALELDDSALYLCASSLNLYRQETQYFGPGTRLLVL.

V gene TRBV19 combines with J gene TRBJ2-7; TRBD1 might be the D (6 bases). V dropped 7 bases and J dropped 6 bases, with 13 bases sitting between them. This CDR3 spans 12 amino acids. The germline V gene encodes CDR1 LNHDA and CDR2 SQIVND (reference sequence). The CDR3 region is CASTSGAGEQYF. The CDR3 DNA follows: TGTGCCAGTACCTCAGGGGCGGGCGAGCAGTACTTC.

CDR3 loop: CASSSPRTGNTEAFF. CDR3 DNA: TGTGCCAGTAGTAGTCCTCGGACAGGGAACACTGAAGCTTTCTTT. The chain combines TRBV19 with TRBJ1-1, with 7 bases matching TRBD1. The CDR3 is made up of 15 amino acids. The V segment lost 4 bases and the J segment 1 base; nucleotides outside the gene matches: 6. Germline V gene data show CDR1 as LNHDA and CDR2 as SQIVND (reference sequence).

This chain joins TRBV6-4 and TRBJ2-1; the D gene is possibly TRBD2 (5 bases). With 0 bases removed from V and 9 bases from J, the gap between germline ends came to 9 bases. CDR1 MRHNA and CDR2 SNTAGT come from the germline V gene. This CDR3 has 13 residues. The CDR3 is CASSDSHGGEQFF. DNA for the CDR3: TGTGCCAGCAGTGACTCTCATGGAGGTGAGCAGTTCTTC.

This chain connects TRBV18 to TRBJ1-4; 10 nucleotides align to TRBD1. This CDR3 has 14 amino acids. V lost 4 bases, J lost 7 bases, and 3 bases stayed unmatched. CDR1 and CDR2 from the germline V gene are KGHSH and LQKENI. The CDR3 sequence is CASSLGQGGEKLFF. The CDR3, as DNA: TGTGCCAGCTCACTAGGACAGGGGGGTGAAAAACTGTTTTTT.

CDR3 coding DNA: TGTGCCAGTAGTATAGGGGCCCGTGGGCCCTATCCTGGCTACACCTTC. It codes for CASSIGARGPYPGYTF. The chain recombines TRBV19 with TRBJ1-2, with D hard to call. The V end was cut by 1 base, the J end by 7 bases, with 19 bases between. The germline gives CDR1 LNHDA, CDR2 SQIVND (reference sequence). This CDR3 spans 16 amino acids.

This chain joins TRBV3-1 (or the pseudogene TRBV3-2) and TRBJ2-7, with TRBD1 identical over 7 bases. V gave up 4 bases and J gave up 0 bases; unmatched junction bases: 3. In germline, CDR1 is LGHDT, CDR2 YNNKEL (reference sequence). The length of the CDR3 is 14 residues. The CDR3 spells CASSLWDSSYEQYF. CDR3 sequence (DNA): TGTGCCAGCAGCCTATGGGACAGCTCCTACGAGCAGTACTTC.

The chain uses TRBV28 and TRBJ1-1; possible D gene TRBD1, 6 bases. Germline CDR1 and CDR2: MDHEN and SYDVKM. The CDR3 is made up of 13 amino acids. The V and J ends lost 8 bases and 1 base respectively, with 11 bases between them. The chain's CDR3 is CASDTGQNTEAFF. The CDR3 DNA follows: TGTGCCAGCGACACAGGGCAGAACACTGAAGCTTTCTTT.

The chain is built from TRBV9 and TRBJ2-1, with TRBD2 matching 11 bases. The germline CDR1 and CDR2 sequences are SGDLS and YYNGEE. The length of the CDR3 is 17 residues. V trimming: 0 bases; J trimming: 2 bases; junction bases outside the gene matches: 4. CDR3 in amino acids: CASSVGGSGGAYNEQFF. As DNA, the CDR3 is TGTGCCAGCAGCGTAGGCGGTAGCGGGGGGGCCTACAATGAGCAGTTCTTC.

The rearrangement joins TRBV12-3 or TRBV12-4 to TRBJ1-5; no definite D call. Trimming stripped 5 bases from V and 6 bases from J, with 8 bases between. The CDR3 has 12 residues. Here the CDR3 reads CASSPSRQPQHF. Here the CDR3 DNA reads TGTGCCAGCAGTCCCAGTCGTCAGCCCCAGCATTTT.